These T cell receptor beta chains were read from a single sample in a study of T cells after yellow fever vaccination. MiXCR, run by TCRdb on the 5' RACE reads, gives a single entry per CDR3 protein. The data contain about 120,000 distinct CDR3 sequences, approximately 14% of them singletons. The sample in question was CD8+ T cells sorted from PBMCs, obtained 5 days after the yellow fever booster vaccination. The receptors were sampled from a man aged 18-30 years who received the YFV17D yellow fever vaccine. The CDR3 runs from the conserved cysteine through the conserved F or W. Each record gives: clone size, CDR3 length, V gene, J gene, D gene, CDR3 protein, CDR3 DNA. D genes are given only for firm matches. The size of a clone is reported for some rows only, either as once, few or many, or as a class for expanded clones.

>.|16|TRBV4-1|TRBJ2-2|TRBD1
CASSPKHRGGTGELFF
TGCGCCAGCAGCCCCAAACACAGGGGCGGTACCGGGGAGCTGTTTTTT
>few|16|TRBV11-2|TRBJ2-1|.
CASNPTPTTGYNEQFF
TGTGCCAGCAACCCAACTCCCACCACAGGGTACAATGAGCAGTTCTTC
>.|12|TRBV6-6|TRBJ2-5|.
CASTWGRETQYF
TGTGCCAGCACCTGGGGGAGGGAGACCCAGTACTTC
>few|14|TRBV27|TRBJ2-5|.
CASTSRGKRETQYF
TGTGCCAGCACCTCCAGGGGAAAAAGGGAGACCCAGTACTTC
>.|16|TRBV4-1|TRBJ2-5|.
CASRNLMAGAGETQYF
TGCGCCAGCAGGAACTTGATGGCGGGGGCGGGGGAGACCCAGTACTTC
>few|16|TRBV4-3|TRBJ1-1|.
CASSQDLWGTDTEAFF
TGCGCCAGCAGCCAAGATCTTTGGGGGACCGACACTGAAGCTTTCTTT
>.|14|TRBV7-6|TRBJ1-1|.
CASTPSGSGTEAFF
TGTGCCAGCACCCCGTCGGGGAGTGGCACTGAAGCTTTCTTT
>many|15|TRBV12-3/TRBV12-4|TRBJ2-2|TRBD2
CASSFSGGNTGELFF
TGTGCCAGCAGTTTTAGCGGGGGGAACACCGGGGAGCTGTTTTTT
>.|14|TRBV2|TRBJ2-3|.
CASSEPMYTDTQYF
TGTGCCAGCAGTGAACCCATGTACACAGATACGCAGTATTTT
>.|14|TRBV20-1|TRBJ1-1|TRBD1
CSARDYRGGTEAFF
TGCAGTGCTAGAGATTACAGGGGTGGGACTGAAGCTTTCTTT
>.|16|TRBV14|TRBJ2-7|.
CASSQGPRGLDYEQYF
TGTGCCAGCAGCCAGGGCCCCCGGGGATTAGACTACGAGCAGTACTTC
>.|13|TRBV6-2/TRBV6-3|TRBJ2-7|.
CASSYGVGYEQYF
TGTGCCAGCAGTTACGGGGTCGGCTACGAGCAGTACTTC
>.|21|TRBV7-2|TRBJ1-4|TRBD1
CASSLAIGSGTGDLGYEKLFF
TGTGCCAGCAGCTTAGCGATTGGGTCCGGGACAGGGGATCTCGGGTATGAAAAACTGTTTTTT
>few|17|TRBV6-2/TRBV6-3|TRBJ2-4|.
CASSLPEHRTDKNIQYF
TGTGCCAGCTCATTACCAGAACACAGGACAGACAAAAACATTCAGTACTTC
>.|14|TRBV20-1|TRBJ2-2|.
CSARLTSNTGELFF
TGCAGTGCTAGACTGACATCGAACACCGGGGAGCTGTTTTTT
>.|14|TRBV4-1|TRBJ1-5|.
CASSPVGRNQPQHF
TGCGCCAGCAGCCCGGTGGGGCGCAATCAGCCCCAGCATTTT
>.|17|TRBV24-1|TRBJ2-2|.
CATSDTEHKDWAGELFF
TGTGCCACCAGTGATACGGAACACAAAGATTGGGCCGGGGAGCTGTTTTTT
>.|16|TRBV10-3|TRBJ2-1|.
CAIRAGGGQGFHEQFF
TGTGCCATCAGGGCCGGGGGGGGACAGGGTTTCCATGAGCAGTTCTTC
>.|17|TRBV6-6|TRBJ2-6|.
CASSYPGRSSGANVLTF
TGTGCCAGCAGTTACCCCGGACGTAGCTCTGGGGCCAACGTCCTGACTTTC
>few|16|TRBV4-1|TRBJ1-3|.
CASSLWGKPSGNTIYF
TGCGCCAGCAGCCTTTGGGGGAAACCTTCTGGAAACACCATATATTTT
>few|15|TRBV16|TRBJ1-5|.
CASSHRDGPNQPQHF
TGTGCCAGCAGCCATCGGGACGGCCCCAATCAGCCCCAGCATTTT
>.|15|TRBV12-3/TRBV12-4|TRBJ2-1|TRBD1
CASSPRDRGVNEQFF
TGTGCCAGCAGTCCAAGAGACAGGGGAGTCAATGAGCAGTTCTTC
>.|15|TRBV6-5|TRBJ2-3|TRBD2
CASSYSRGNSDTQYF
TGTGCCAGCAGTTACTCGCGGGGGAATTCAGATACGCAGTATTTT
>.|18|TRBV7-9|TRBJ1-1|.
CASSLGSPGMAMNTEAFF
TGTGCCAGCAGCTTAGGATCCCCAGGAATGGCCATGAACACTGAAGCTTTCTTT
>few|15|TRBV3-1|TRBJ2-3|.
CASSQDGGAFDTQYF
TGTGCCAGCAGCCAAGATGGGGGGGCTTTCGATACGCAGTATTTT
>few|17|TRBV4-1|TRBJ2-1|TRBD2
CASSQDSSGASYNEQFF
TGCGCCAGCAGCCAAGATTCTAGCGGGGCCTCCTACAATGAGCAGTTCTTC
>many|15|TRBV4-3|TRBJ2-7|.
CASSQGRDNTYEQYF
TGCGCCAGCAGCCAAGGACGGGACAACACCTACGAGCAGTACTTC
>.|15|TRBV29-1|TRBJ1-1|.
CSVEGGADLNTEAFF
TGCAGCGTTGAAGGGGGCGCGGACCTGAACACTGAAGCTTTCTTT